Described below is a single TCR beta chain sequence and its context. Other nucleotide sequences in the sample specify the same CDR3. This specimen comes from a study of shared clonotypes between healthy human individuals. Overall study context: Per-donor plates numbered three CD4 naive, three CD4 memory, two CD8 naive and one CD8 memory.

Method: immunoSEQ multiplex PCR; TCRdb's copy keeps in-frame clones and lacks some. This table has roughly 1,100,000 clones, about 70% appearing once. Germline V gene sequence: CDR1 SGHAT, CDR2 FQNNGV. Trimming removed 3 bases at V and 2 bases at J, with 5 bases between. There are 13 residues in the CDR3. The source of this sequence is a man in his late teens or twenties in good health. The rearrangement uses TRBV11-2 and TRBJ1-5, with D unresolved. The sample consisted of memory CD4+ T cells sorted from blood. Subset described: CD45RA-negative fraction. In DNA form, the CDR3 reads TGTGCCAGCAGCTTGAGAGGCAATCAGCCCCAGCATTTT. This gives the protein CASSLRGNQPQHF.